The following is a TCR beta chain sequence with its context. The target of this receptor is not known. No base quality values were provided; no much bigger clone lies one nucleotide off. The library relied on the immunoSEQ multiplex PCR assay. For the multiplex PCR, a mixture combining 60 forward primers for TCR Vbeta segments and 13 reverse primers for TCR Jbeta segments was used. Amplification of the CDR3 region of rearranged TCR beta genes was performed with a multiplex PCR assay on genomic DNA. Amplified TCR beta libraries were sequenced as 87-base-pair reads on the Illumina HiSeq System. Processing in the source paper ran as follows. In a later analysis, tens of millions of unique TCR beta chains were counted across the 650 to 700 repertoires, and approximately 11 million of these chains were shared by at least two donors. A nearest-neighbor algorithm error-corrected the raw reads and collapsed the reads into unique sequences, merging closely related sequences to remove PCR and sequencing errors. CDR3 sequences were aligned to IMGT reference sequences to assign V, D and J gene segments. For a sequence to be retained, a match of at least six nucleotides was required to both a V gene segment and a J gene segment. A rearrangement counted as productive if the CDR3 had no stop codons and remained in frame with V and J, and every other rearrangement counted as non-productive. Following IMGT convention, CDR3 was defined as the stretch from the second conserved V-encoded cysteine to the conserved J-encoded phenylalanine. In an earlier analysis of roughly 610 of the donors, sequences lacking an unambiguous match to a single V gene segment were excluded. An earlier analysis of a few hundred of the donors called V segments functional above 56.7% productive rearrangements and segregating when the between-donor standard deviation exceeded 5%. A statistical classification framework was built to diagnose cytomegalovirus status from the catalog of TCR beta chain sequences. V and J gene assignment, in a later analysis, came from comparing TCR nucleotide sequences with IMGT/GENE-DB human TR gene sequences. In a later analysis, CDR3 sequences and most-parsimonious VDJ recombination scenarios were assigned using the TCRdist pipeline. A later analysis defined each TCR beta chain by its CDR3 amino acid sequence plus V-gene family, and excluded reads lacking a unique V-gene family. In a later analysis, fewer than 650 highly shared, low-generation-probability nucleotide sequences were removed to address suspected cross-contamination and a sequencing artifact. In a later analysis, a clonal expansion index for each public chain was calculated from normalized within-repertoire ranks of inferred template counts. Generation probabilities in a later analysis came from a VDJ recombination model fitted to out-of-frame rearrangements, and those results were checked against IGoR. In a later analysis, TCR-TCR, TCR-HLA and TCR-CMV co-occurrence was scored with hypergeometric tests, and a repertoire-size bias correction was applied to TCR pairs. False discovery rates were estimated in a later analysis by permuting HLA or CMV assignments 20 times. In a later analysis, co-occurring TCRs were grouped using DBSCAN, with TCRdist sequence similarity added in when clustering inside HLA-allele-positive subsets. Co-occurrence clustering excluded repertoires with fewer than 30,000 or more than 120,000 public chains, plus five with anomalous nucleotide sharing. The table was pulled from immuneACCESS by TCRdb, which kept in-frame rearrangements only. Such tables lose some clones; where checked, under half of the loss comes from unresolved V genes, and the rest has no known cause. That table gives V, J and clone size, and the DNA gave D and trimming. The sample table records around 130,000 clones; roughly 83% of these occur just once. The ten largest clonotypes hold about 2% of the sample.

This sample was included in a study of cytomegalovirus exposure and HLA in healthy donors (dated by TCRdb to the late 2010s). A note on the overall study: According to an earlier analysis of around 600 of the donors, about 190 million T cells yielded over 100 million unique TCR beta sequences and around 280 Gb of sequence data. An early release that covered roughly 600 HLA-typed donors contained about 290 gigabases of sequencing data and some 87 million unique TCR sequences. Among the roughly 400 genotyped donors, approximately 82% belonged to the genetic ancestry cluster associated with self-reported Caucasian donors. The study was designed to test whether signatures of past pathogen exposure could be identified by cataloging public T cell receptors. The study used immunosequencing to profile the T cell repertoires of hundreds of subjects and linked those repertoires to cytomegalovirus serostatus. Along with the roughly 700-subject first cohort, a separate validation cohort of some 130 different subjects was used. High-throughput TCR immunosequencing, statistical association of individual TCRs with disease status, and machine learning were combined to predict cytomegalovirus infection status. In a later analysis, previously published TCR beta repertoires from 550 to 700 donors were re-analyzed and high-resolution HLA genotyping was added so that TCR occurrence patterns could be studied. Rather than using new phenotypic data, the later analysis identified candidate immune exposures from TCR beta sequences and from how often those sequences occurred across donors. An earlier analysis of about 620 of the donors applied high-throughput TCR beta sequencing to assess whether each TCR beta V gene segment acted as functional or pseudogenic. Donor age, sex, ethnicity and CMV serostatus were compiled alongside the repertoire data. In a later genetic analysis, genome-wide SNP genotypes for about 55% of the roughly 700 donors were used, and that subset was treated as a discovery cohort. All discovery cohort repertoires had been generated on a single sequencing platform. HLA typing covered class I and class II loci at four-digit resolution. The number of typed donors differed by locus: about 629-640 for A, B, C, DRB1 and DQB1; 500 to 550 for DQA1; approximately 610 for DPA1; and about 450 for DPB1. Several DR-DQ haplotypes were treated as single units for association and clustering because of strong linkage in the cohort. On average, roughly 250,000 unique TCR beta nucleotide sequences were sequenced per donor among about 400 genotyped donors of the cohort, with about 17% of those sequences being non-productive.

Results the study describes overall, beyond this receptor: The cohort was sequenced for TCR beta chains only, and without alpha or paired-chain data the features that could be detected were limited. A group of highly shared sequence variants was considered likely to be a technical artifact of the sequencing pipeline. In a later analysis, the rate of TCR association differed among HLA loci, with DRB1 alleles having the most associated TCRs and HLA-C alleles having the fewest. The study listed over 150 TCR beta chains as associated with cytomegalovirus. Presence/absence analyses assumed roughly uniform sequencing depth across donors, an assumption that may not hold. Because some donors lacked HLA typing at each locus, the association tests relied only on the typed subset. When HLA alleles, especially DR and DQ, strongly co-occurred, TCR associations were difficult to assign to individual alleles. Because counts were too low, seventeen rarely observed V segments, including chromosome 9 orphons, were left out of the earlier analysis of about 500 of the donors. In vitro tests confirmed that a few of the cytomegalovirus-associated TCR beta chains recognize cytomegalovirus antigens. In a later genetic analysis, a missense DCLRE1C variant was associated with V-gene and J-gene trimming of TCR beta chains, and the association was replicated in an independent cohort. At a false discovery rate of 0.05, a later analysis linked 16,000 or so TCR beta sequences to specific HLA alleles. The classifier was reported to diagnose cytomegalovirus status with high specificity and sensitivity in both the original and validation cohorts. It was suggested by the authors that the approach could potentially be generalized to other disease states and immunological phenotypes. Most CMV-associated TCR beta chains appeared to be HLA-restricted in a later analysis, and the HLA associations seemed to be driven largely by CMV exposure. A later genetic analysis reported fewer N-insertions in productive TCRs among donors in an Asian-associated ancestry cluster than the roughly 690-donor mean. CMV serostatus was the only immune exposure information available for the cohort. Linkage disequilibrium might explain the correlated functional status among segregating V segments, but an unknown experimental factor could not be excluded. A later analysis found that HLA-associated TCR beta chains were more clonally expanded and had lower generation probabilities than equally common non-associated chains. In an earlier analysis of fewer than 750 of the donors, most TCR beta V segments were observed in productive rearrangements about 87% or about 30% of the time, broadly matching IMGT annotations. Several of the top co-occurrence clusters appeared to be linked to parvovirus B19, influenza, CMV and Epstein-Barr virus, according to a later analysis. Across donors, most TCR sequences were observed very rarely, whereas some public TCRs were present in many individuals. A further reported finding was that TCR beta sequences accurately predicted the HLA-A and HLA-B alleles for most subjects in the first cohort.

In total, over 600 healthy bone marrow donors made up the cohort. At the time of sampling, all cohort members were nominally healthy, though unrecorded immune exposures were likely present. The donor was CMV seronegative and was included in the group of hundreds of seronegative cohort members. Every donor gave a peripheral blood sample, and the peripheral blood mononuclear cells from that sample were used for TCR beta sequencing. Genomic DNA was extracted from the blood cell samples with the Qiagen DNeasy Blood Extraction Kit. Specimen: PBMCs. The clonotype comes from a man younger than 30 in good health and CMV-seronegative.

The sequenced DNA: TGTGCCAGCAGCTTTAAAACGGGACTCCAGTATTTT. It translates as CASSFKTGLQYF. The chain uses TRBV7-3 and TRBJ2-3; the D segment could be TRBD2, given 6 matching bases. Including the terminal cysteine and phenylalanine, the CDR3 comprises 12 residues. Just the 36-base CDR3 DNA is kept, in frame starting at base 1. CDR1 is given as SGHTA and CDR2 as FQGTGA, both from the germline V gene. Deletion took 3 bases off V and 12 bases off J, with a span of 13 bases between the germline ends.